Listed below are T cell receptor beta chains from one sample, sequenced in a study of CD8+ T cells in alopecia areata. Libraries were prepared by immunoSEQ multiplex PCR; TCRdb keeps only in-frame clonotypes and omits some of them. The data hold some 100,000 clones, with 55% to 75% observed a single time. Here the sequenced sample was CD8+ T cells sorted from blood, taken around week 55, from a patient treated with tofacitinib. These receptors all come from a human donor with alopecia areata. Both conserved end residues are part of each CDR3. D genes are given only for firm matches. Only some rows state a clone size, as once, few, many or a class for expanded clones.

clone size: -
J gene: TRBJ2-7
V gene: TRBV6-1
D gene: TRBD1
CDR3 length: 14
CDR3 DNA: TGTGCCAGTAAAACGGGACAGAGCTCCTACGAGCAGTACTTC
CDR3 protein: CASKTGQSSYEQYF

clone size: -
J gene: TRBJ1-5
V gene: TRBV5-1
D gene: -
CDR3 length: 15
CDR3 DNA: TGCGCCAGCAGCTTGGAGGCAGGGGGCAATCAGCCCCAGCATTTT
CDR3 protein: CASSLEAGGNQPQHF

clone size: -
J gene: TRBJ1-2
V gene: TRBV5-1
D gene: -
CDR3 length: 15
CDR3 DNA: TGCGCCAGCAGCTTGGGCCAGGGAAGGGACTATGGCTACACCTTC
CDR3 protein: CASSLGQGRDYGYTF

clone size: -
J gene: TRBJ1-2
V gene: TRBV27
D gene: -
CDR3 length: 13
CDR3 DNA: TGTGCCAGCAGTTTAGGGGGGTTCGATGGCTACACCTTC
CDR3 protein: CASSLGGFDGYTF

clone size: -
J gene: TRBJ1-5
V gene: TRBV2
D gene: TRBD1
CDR3 length: 14
CDR3 DNA: TGTGCCAGCAGTGAGGGACAGGAGCATCAGCCCCAGCATTTT
CDR3 protein: CASSEGQEHQPQHF

clone size: -
J gene: TRBJ2-1
V gene: TRBV4-1
D gene: TRBD2
CDR3 length: 17
CDR3 DNA: TGCGCCAGCAGCCACAGGGTCGGGGGGGGAGCCTACAATGAGCAGTTCTTC
CDR3 protein: CASSHRVGGGAYNEQFF

clone size: -
J gene: TRBJ2-7
V gene: TRBV2
D gene: TRBD2
CDR3 length: 14
CDR3 DNA: TGTGCCAGCATGCTAGCGGGGGCCACCTACGAGCAGTACTTC
CDR3 protein: CASMLAGATYEQYF

clone size: -
J gene: TRBJ1-1
V gene: TRBV7-9
D gene: -
CDR3 length: 12
CDR3 DNA: TGTGCCAGCAGCTTGACACCCGATGAAGCTTTCTTT
CDR3 protein: CASSLTPDEAFF

clone size: -
J gene: TRBJ1-5
V gene: TRBV19
D gene: TRBD1
CDR3 length: 15
CDR3 DNA: TGTGCCAGTAGTATCCGGGACAGGGGAGTCTATCCCCAGCATTTT
CDR3 protein: CASSIRDRGVYPQHF

clone size: -
J gene: TRBJ2-7
V gene: TRBV2
D gene: TRBD2
CDR3 length: 15
CDR3 DNA: TGTGCCAGCAGTGCCTCCGGGGGGACTTCCTACGAGCAGTACTTC
CDR3 protein: CASSASGGTSYEQYF

clone size: -
J gene: TRBJ2-5
V gene: TRBV6-5
D gene: TRBD1
CDR3 length: 15
CDR3 DNA: TGTGCCAGCAGTTACTTCTCGGGACAGTCAGAGACCCAGTACTTC
CDR3 protein: CASSYFSGQSETQYF

clone size: -
J gene: TRBJ2-5
V gene: TRBV5-4
D gene: -
CDR3 length: 13
CDR3 DNA: TGTGCCAGCAGCTTAGACGGTCAAGAGACCCAGTACTTC
CDR3 protein: CASSLDGQETQYF

clone size: -
J gene: TRBJ2-1
V gene: TRBV27
D gene: -
CDR3 length: 14
CDR3 DNA: TGTGCCAGCAGTTTACCTGGAGGGGGCCACGAGCAGTTCTTC
CDR3 protein: CASSLPGGGHEQFF

clone size: -
J gene: TRBJ2-2
V gene: TRBV27
D gene: -
CDR3 length: 13
CDR3 DNA: TGTGCCAGCAGTTTATCGTTTCCCGGGGAGCTGTTTTTT
CDR3 protein: CASSLSFPGELFF

clone size: -
J gene: TRBJ1-1
V gene: TRBV25-1
D gene: -
CDR3 length: 16
CDR3 DNA: TGTGCCAGCAGTGAATCCCCTGCATCTCGGAACACTGAAGCTTTCTTT
CDR3 protein: CASSESPASRNTEAFF

clone size: -
J gene: TRBJ1-6
V gene: TRBV7-9
D gene: -
CDR3 length: 14
CDR3 DNA: TGTGCCAGCAGCCCCCCGGGTCGGAATTCACCCCTCCACTTT
CDR3 protein: CASSPPGRNSPLHF

clone size: -
J gene: TRBJ2-5
V gene: TRBV2
D gene: -
CDR3 length: 11
CDR3 DNA: TGTGCCAGCTTAGGGGGAGCGACCCAGTACTTC
CDR3 protein: CASLGGATQYF

clone size: -
J gene: TRBJ2-5
V gene: TRBV6-6
D gene: -
CDR3 length: 12
CDR3 DNA: TGTGCCAGCAGCTCGACTGGAGAGACCCAGTACTTC
CDR3 protein: CASSSTGETQYF

clone size: -
J gene: TRBJ2-1
V gene: TRBV30
D gene: -
CDR3 length: 13
CDR3 DNA: TGTGCCGGCCCCCTCACCTCTACGGATGAGCAGTTCTTC
CDR3 protein: CAGPLTSTDEQFF

clone size: few
J gene: TRBJ1-5
V gene: TRBV27
D gene: TRBD1
CDR3 length: 15
CDR3 DNA: TGTGCCAGCAGTTTGACAGGACAGGGCAATCAGCCCCAGCATTTT
CDR3 protein: CASSLTGQGNQPQHF

clone size: -
J gene: TRBJ1-1
V gene: TRBV14
D gene: TRBD1
CDR3 length: 14
CDR3 DNA: TGTGCCAGCAGCCAAAGTCAGGGGGCCACTGAAGCTTTCTTT
CDR3 protein: CASSQSQGATEAFF

clone size: -
J gene: TRBJ2-5
V gene: TRBV12-5
D gene: -
CDR3 length: 12
CDR3 DNA: TGTGCTAGTGGTTTGGTAGGGGAGACCCAGTACTTC
CDR3 protein: CASGLVGETQYF

clone size: -
J gene: TRBJ2-7
V gene: TRBV7-9
D gene: -
CDR3 length: 14
CDR3 DNA: TGTGCCAGCAGCGGGGGTAGAGAAACCTACGAGCAGTACTTC
CDR3 protein: CASSGGRETYEQYF

clone size: few
J gene: TRBJ2-7
V gene: TRBV4-1
D gene: -
CDR3 length: 13
CDR3 DNA: TGCGCCAGCAGCCAGACCCAGGGAGGCGAGCAGTACTTC
CDR3 protein: CASSQTQGGEQYF

clone size: -
J gene: TRBJ2-3
V gene: TRBV5-4
D gene: TRBD2
CDR3 length: 20
CDR3 DNA: TGTGCCAGCAGCCCCGAAAGCGCCGGGACTAGCGGGGGGCCCCAAGATACGCAGTATTTT
CDR3 protein: CASSPESAGTSGGPQDTQYF

clone size: -
J gene: TRBJ2-7
V gene: TRBV5-1
D gene: -
CDR3 length: 15
CDR3 DNA: TGCGCCAGCAGCCCCACTAGATCCGACGACTACGAGCAGTACTTC
CDR3 protein: CASSPTRSDDYEQYF

clone size: -
J gene: TRBJ2-6
V gene: TRBV2
D gene: TRBD1
CDR3 length: 17
CDR3 DNA: TGTGCCAGCAGTGAAGGACAGGGAAGCTCTGGGGCCAACGTCCTGACTTTC
CDR3 protein: CASSEGQGSSGANVLTF

clone size: few
J gene: TRBJ2-3
V gene: TRBV27
D gene: -
CDR3 length: 14
CDR3 DNA: TGTGCCAGCAGTTTAGCGGGGGCCCCAGATACGCAGTATTTT
CDR3 protein: CASSLAGAPDTQYF

clone size: -
J gene: TRBJ1-6
V gene: TRBV27
D gene: -
CDR3 length: 14
CDR3 DNA: TGTGCCAGCAGTTTATCCAGGGTCAGATCACCCCTCCACTTT
CDR3 protein: CASSLSRVRSPLHF

clone size: few
J gene: TRBJ2-3
V gene: TRBV27
D gene: -
CDR3 length: 11
CDR3 DNA: TGTGCCGCCGGGAGCACAGATACGCAGTATTTT
CDR3 protein: CAAGSTDTQYF

clone size: -
J gene: TRBJ1-2
V gene: TRBV30
D gene: -
CDR3 length: 14
CDR3 DNA: TGTGCCTGGAAGGCAGGGGAGGGGCTCTATGGCTACACCTTC
CDR3 protein: CAWKAGEGLYGYTF

clone size: few
J gene: TRBJ2-3
V gene: TRBV7-9
D gene: TRBD2
CDR3 length: 15
CDR3 DNA: TGTGCCAGCAGTTCAGCGGGGGGCCAAGCGCGTACGCAGTATTTT
CDR3 protein: CASSSAGGQARTQYF

clone size: few
J gene: TRBJ2-2
V gene: TRBV6-5
D gene: TRBD2
CDR3 length: 14
CDR3 DNA: TGTGCCAGCAGGGGAGGGTCGGGCACCGGGGAGCTGTTTTTT
CDR3 protein: CASRGGSGTGELFF

clone size: -
J gene: TRBJ2-1
V gene: TRBV19
D gene: TRBD1
CDR3 length: 18
CDR3 DNA: TGTGCCAGTGCCCGACGGGACGCCCGGGACAGGGTGTTCTATGAGCAGTTCTTC
CDR3 protein: CASARRDARDRVFYEQFF

clone size: once
J gene: TRBJ2-7
V gene: TRBV4-1
D gene: -
CDR3 length: 13
CDR3 DNA: TGCGCCAGCAGCCAAGCCCTTAGGGACGAGCAGTACTTC
CDR3 protein: CASSQALRDEQYF

clone size: -
J gene: TRBJ1-4
V gene: TRBV6-6
D gene: -
CDR3 length: 14
CDR3 DNA: TGTGCCAGCAACCTACAACCCAATGAAAATGGGCTGTTTTTT
CDR3 protein: CASNLQPNENGLFF

clone size: -
J gene: TRBJ1-2
V gene: TRBV30
D gene: -
CDR3 length: 17
CDR3 DNA: TGTGCCTGGAGTGTACCTCGCCGGGGCAGCGGGAAATATGGCTACACCTTC
CDR3 protein: CAWSVPRRGSGKYGYTF

clone size: -
J gene: TRBJ1-5
V gene: TRBV9
D gene: -
CDR3 length: 15
CDR3 DNA: TGTGCCAGCAGCCCCCGCCCGGGGAGCAATCAGCCCCAGCATTTT
CDR3 protein: CASSPRPGSNQPQHF

clone size: -
J gene: TRBJ2-2
V gene: TRBV12-5
D gene: -
CDR3 length: 15
CDR3 DNA: TGTGCTAGTGGTTTGCCGGGAACGAACACCGGGGAGCTGTTTTTT
CDR3 protein: CASGLPGTNTGELFF

clone size: -
J gene: TRBJ2-4
V gene: TRBV11-3
D gene: -
CDR3 length: 13
CDR3 DNA: TGTGCCAGTTTAGACCCTGCCAAAAACATTCAGTACTTC
CDR3 protein: CASLDPAKNIQYF

clone size: -
J gene: TRBJ2-6
V gene: TRBV13
D gene: -
CDR3 length: 16
CDR3 DNA: TGTGCCAGCAGCTTAGGTCGGAGCCTGGGGGCCAACGTCCTGACTTTC
CDR3 protein: CASSLGRSLGANVLTF

clone size: -
J gene: TRBJ2-7
V gene: TRBV9
D gene: TRBD1
CDR3 length: 15
CDR3 DNA: TGTGCCAGCAGCGACCGGGACAGGCTCCCCTACGAGCAGTACTTC
CDR3 protein: CASSDRDRLPYEQYF

clone size: few
J gene: TRBJ1-4
V gene: TRBV29-1
D gene: -
CDR3 length: 11
CDR3 DNA: TGCAGCGTTGGCGAGTATGAAAAACTGTTTTTT
CDR3 protein: CSVGEYEKLFF

clone size: -
J gene: TRBJ1-2
V gene: TRBV29-1
D gene: -
CDR3 length: 12
CDR3 DNA: TGCAGCGTTGAAGACAGGGGCTATGGCTACACCTTC
CDR3 protein: CSVEDRGYGYTF

clone size: few
J gene: TRBJ2-1
V gene: TRBV5-6
D gene: -
CDR3 length: 12
CDR3 DNA: TGTGCCAGCAGCGGAGGGTACAATGAGCAGTTCTTC
CDR3 protein: CASSGGYNEQFF

clone size: many
J gene: TRBJ1-2
V gene: TRBV5-1
D gene: -
CDR3 length: 12
CDR3 DNA: TGCGCCAGCAGCTCGGGGACCGCCGGCTACACCTTC
CDR3 protein: CASSSGTAGYTF

clone size: -
J gene: TRBJ2-1
V gene: TRBV2
D gene: -
CDR3 length: 14
CDR3 DNA: TGTGCCAGCCAAGCCCAGGGCTCCTACAATGAGCAGTTCTTC
CDR3 protein: CASQAQGSYNEQFF

clone size: -
J gene: TRBJ1-2
V gene: TRBV4-2
D gene: -
CDR3 length: 14
CDR3 DNA: TGTGCCAGCAGCCAAGAACGGGCAGGGAATGGCTACACCTTC
CDR3 protein: CASSQERAGNGYTF